A selection of T cell receptor beta chains follows, all from one sample in a study of blood T cell repertoires in COVID-19. Sequencing was performed with immunoSEQ multiplex PCR; in TCRdb, only in-frame clones are kept and a portion is missing. The sample records a few hundred thousand clones, 70% to 90% being singletons. The specimen was PBMCs or T cells enriched from blood (not recorded which). These receptors were obtained from a woman between 40 and 55 years old with acute COVID-19. CDR3s include the opening cysteine and the closing phenylalanine or tryptophan.

CDR3aa | j_gene | v_gene
CASSQDSAALYRGSPLHF | TRBJ1-6 | TRBV4-1
CASSSTEEQPQHF | TRBJ1-5 | TRBV18
CATSQSGRSPYNEQFF | TRBJ2-1 | TRBV24-1
CASSNTNRGGSTEAFF | TRBJ1-1 | TRBV2
CVRSLDGPGGGYTF | TRBJ1-2 | TRBV7-5
CAIRDIAPYNEQFF | TRBJ2-1 | TRBV10-3
CASSRGDETQYF | TRBJ2-5 | TRBV9
CASRRVGPTSSEQYF | TRBJ2-7 | TRBV2
CASSSQAGELFF | TRBJ2-2 | TRBV6-6
CASSQVAGTSGIWSTIDTQYF | TRBJ2-3 | TRBV5-1
CASSLPGYEQYF | TRBJ2-7 | TRBV28
CASSLATSGTNNEQFF | TRBJ2-1 | TRBV7-8
CASRGGGTGELFF | TRBJ2-2 | TRBV11-1
CASSLEYHATGASTDTQYF | TRBJ2-3 | TRBV5-1
CASSNGFQETQYF | TRBJ2-5 | TRBV18
CASSSRLDQPQHF | TRBJ1-5 | TRBV14
CATEQGRPPNTGELFF | TRBJ2-2 | TRBV11-3
CASSPPLPGGNEQFF | TRBJ2-1 | TRBV27
CASSGSGRSQETQYF | TRBJ2-5 | TRBV10-2
CATCRAGAGNEQFF | TRBJ2-1 | TRBV28
CASTRDRGQPQHF | TRBJ1-5 | TRBV19
CSASLNTEAFF | TRBJ1-1 | TRBV29-1
CASSDLQGNQETQYF | TRBJ2-5 | TRBV2
CAIRGLTEAFF | TRBJ1-1 | TRBV10-3
CASSHSIGQGEQYF | TRBJ2-7 | TRBV6-5
CASSKDSGGYGYTF | TRBJ1-2 | TRBV19
CASKGQENNEQFF | TRBJ2-1 | TRBV27
CASSYSFYSSYEQYF | TRBJ2-7 | TRBV6-5
CASSLDQVLHEQYF | TRBJ2-7 | TRBV11-2
CASSIRGTGSTSGYTF | TRBJ1-2 | TRBV19
CASSAGGQGLGYTF | TRBJ1-2 | TRBV9
CASSPIDRGRSPLHF | TRBJ1-6 | TRBV28
CASSPRWGVNYEQYF | TRBJ2-7 | TRBV3-1/TRBV3-2